The 5 T cell receptor beta chains in this list originate from one sample, sequenced in a study of blood T cell repertoires in COVID-19. Clones were sequenced by immunoSEQ multiplex PCR, and TCRdb holds only the in-frame ones, with some missing. This table holds a few hundred thousand clones, 90% found once. Sequenced sample: PBMCs or T cells enriched from blood (not recorded which). The receptor source for this set is a man aged 30 to 39 who had been exposed to COVID-19.

This clone was detected only once. This specimen includes other DNA sequences encoding the same CDR3. The chain has TRBV11-2 and TRBJ2-7, with 7 bases that match TRBD2. The CDR3 spans 13 residues. V gave up 3 bases and J gave up 2 bases; unmatched junction bases: 1. Germline V lookup: CDR1 SGHAT, CDR2 FQNNGV. CDR3 nucleotides: TGTGCCAGCAGCTTGGGGGGGACCTACGAGCAGTACTTC. This gives the protein CASSLGGTYEQYF.

This clone was seen a handful of times. The chain employs TRBV4-2 and TRBJ1-6; D is undetermined. V lost 4 bases and J lost 0, with 13 bases in between. Per the germline V gene, CDR1 is LGHNA and CDR2 is YNFKEQ. This CDR3 contains 17 residues. The DNA of the CDR3 is TGTGCCAGCAGCCGAGAATACAGAAGCTCCTATAATTCACCCCTCCACTTT. It codes for CASSREYRSSYNSPLHF.

This chain uses TRBV19 with TRBJ1-1, with 8 positions matching TRBD1. Germline V gene data show CDR1 as LNHDA and CDR2 as SQIVND (reference sequence). This CDR3 spans 15 amino acids. J gave up 2 bases and V 5 bases, and 7 bases lay outside the gene matches. CDR3 protein: CASSPGTGFNTEAFF. CDR3 nucleotides: TGTGCCAGTAGTCCGGGGACAGGCTTCAACACTGAAGCTTTCTTT.

The chain joins TRBV25-1 to TRBJ2-2; 7 bases map to TRBD1. This CDR3 has 14 residues. Trimming removed 8 bases from V and 7 bases from J; junction bases left unmatched: 10. Per germline, CDR1 MGHDK and CDR2 SYGVNS. For the CDR3, the DNA is TGTGCCAGCGCCCAAGGGGGCGTGAGCGGGGAGCTGTTTTTT. Protein product: CASAQGGVSGELFF.

This chain connects TRBV5-6 to TRBJ2-3; D is perhaps TRBD1 (5 bases). From germline, CDR1 is SGHDT and CDR2 YYEEEE. With 1 base removed from V and 2 bases from J, the gap between germline ends came to 8 bases. This CDR3 region has 14 residues. CDR3 coding DNA: TGTGCCAGCAGCTTGAAGGGGCTCACAGATACGCAGTATTTT. This codes for CASSLKGLTDTQYF.